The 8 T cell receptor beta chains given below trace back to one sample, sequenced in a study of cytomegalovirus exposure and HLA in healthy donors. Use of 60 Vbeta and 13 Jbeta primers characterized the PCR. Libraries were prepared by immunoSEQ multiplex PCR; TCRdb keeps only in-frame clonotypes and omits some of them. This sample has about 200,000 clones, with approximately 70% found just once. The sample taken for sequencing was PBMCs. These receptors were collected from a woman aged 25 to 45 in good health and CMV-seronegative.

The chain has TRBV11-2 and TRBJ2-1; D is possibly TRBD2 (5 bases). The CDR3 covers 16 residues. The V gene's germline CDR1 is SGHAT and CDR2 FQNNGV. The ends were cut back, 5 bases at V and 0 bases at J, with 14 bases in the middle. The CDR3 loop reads CASSEGARSSYNEQFF. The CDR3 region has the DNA TGTGCCAGCAGCGAGGGTGCGCGCAGCTCCTACAATGAGCAGTTCTTC.

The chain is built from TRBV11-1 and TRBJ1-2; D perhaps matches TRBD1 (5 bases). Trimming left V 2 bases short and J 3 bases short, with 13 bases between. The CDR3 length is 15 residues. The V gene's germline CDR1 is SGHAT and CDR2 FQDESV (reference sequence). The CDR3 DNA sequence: TGTGCCAGCAGCTTATCCGGCGGCAGGGACTATGGCTACACCTTC. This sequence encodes CASSLSGGRDYGYTF.

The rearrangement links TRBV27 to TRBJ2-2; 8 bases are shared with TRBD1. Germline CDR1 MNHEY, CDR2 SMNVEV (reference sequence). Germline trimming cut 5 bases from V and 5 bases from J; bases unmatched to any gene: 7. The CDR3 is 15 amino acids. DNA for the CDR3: TGTGCCAGCAGTAAACTCAACAGGGGGACCGGGGAGCTGTTTTTT. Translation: CASSKLNRGTGELFF.

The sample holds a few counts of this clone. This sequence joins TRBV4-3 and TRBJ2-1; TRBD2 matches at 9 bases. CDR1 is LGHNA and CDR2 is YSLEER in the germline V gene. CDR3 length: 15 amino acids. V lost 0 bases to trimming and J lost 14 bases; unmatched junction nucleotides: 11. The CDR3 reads CASSQDRFTGTSKFF. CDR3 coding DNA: TGCGCCAGCAGCCAAGATCGGTTTACCGGGACTAGCAAGTTCTTC.

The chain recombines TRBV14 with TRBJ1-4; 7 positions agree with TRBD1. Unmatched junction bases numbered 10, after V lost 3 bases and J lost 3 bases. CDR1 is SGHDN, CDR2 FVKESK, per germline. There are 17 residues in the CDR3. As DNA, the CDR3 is TGTGCCAGCAGCCACTCGACAGGGCATCTTTCTAATGAAAAACTGTTTTTT. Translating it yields CASSHSTGHLSNEKLFF.

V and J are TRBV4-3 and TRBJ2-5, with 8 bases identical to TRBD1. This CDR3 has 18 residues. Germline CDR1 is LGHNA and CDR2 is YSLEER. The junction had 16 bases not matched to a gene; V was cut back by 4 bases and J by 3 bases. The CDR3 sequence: CASSLTRTGLVVEETQYF. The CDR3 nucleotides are TGCGCCAGCAGCCTTACTCGGACAGGGTTAGTCGTTGAAGAGACCCAGTACTTC.

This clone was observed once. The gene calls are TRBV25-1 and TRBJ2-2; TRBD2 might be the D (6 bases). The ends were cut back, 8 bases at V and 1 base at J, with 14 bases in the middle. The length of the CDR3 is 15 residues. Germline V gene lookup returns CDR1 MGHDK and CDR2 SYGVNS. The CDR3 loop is CASGKLGGNTGELFF. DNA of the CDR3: TGTGCCAGCGGGAAATTGGGGGGGAACACCGGGGAGCTGTTTTTT.

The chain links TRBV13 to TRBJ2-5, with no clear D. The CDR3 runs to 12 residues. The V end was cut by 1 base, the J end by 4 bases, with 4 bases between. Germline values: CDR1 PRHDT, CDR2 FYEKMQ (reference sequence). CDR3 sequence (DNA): TGTGCCAGCAGCTTAGTTAGAGAGACCCAGTACTTC. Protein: CASSLVRETQYF.